This TCR beta chain appears in the sequencing data of a study of blood T cell repertoires in COVID-19. At the level of the study: Acute and convalescent COVID-19 samples came from the United States, Italy and Spain. Sources were T cells, B-cell-depleted T cells, or PBMCs; the material itself was cDNA or gDNA.

V lost 2 bases to trimming and J lost 9 bases; unmatched junction nucleotides: 9. In germline, CDR1 is SGHTA, CDR2 FQGTGA. This CDR3 is built from 17 residues. Original processing notes: Amplification of reference gene primers provided the estimated nucleated cell counts. Repertoires were generated with immunoSEQ multiplex PCR, while TCRdb's copy carries only in-frame clones and drops some. The V and J calls and clone size were taken over from that table, and D and trimming were inferred from the DNA. The profile shows some 250,000 clones, around 85% of them singletons. The receptor was derived from a man aged 60 to 75 with acute or convalescent COVID-19. This sequence joins TRBV7-3 and TRBJ2-1; 14 bases are a match to TRBD2. Sequenced sample: peripheral blood. CDR3 residues: CASSLSRLAGGPGEQFF. CDR3 sequence (DNA): TGTGCCAGCAGCTTATCCCGACTAGCGGGAGGGCCTGGTGAGCAGTTCTTC.